This T cell receptor (beta chain) was identified in a study of cytomegalovirus exposure and HLA in healthy donors. From germline, CDR1 is MNHEY and CDR2 SMNVEV (reference sequence). CDR3 length: 16 amino acids. Trimming took 4 bases from V and 3 from J; bases not matched to a gene: 10. A word on this clone: What it binds is not known.

Overall study results and limits: Fewer N-insertions (relative to the approximately 670-donor mean) were reportedly seen in an Asian-associated ancestry cluster in a later analysis. Clonal expansion, a later analysis showed, was greater in HLA-associated TCR beta chains than in equally common others. In a later analysis, the majority of CMV-associated beta chains seemingly showed HLA restriction. Most of the TCR beta V segments (in an earlier analysis) were productive either about 87% or about 30% of the time.

The study ran its PCR with 60 Vbeta and 13 Jbeta primers. The table came from immunoSEQ multiplex PCR; TCRdb's copy has only in-frame clones and leaves some out. In all, the sample yields about 160,000 clones. Sequenced sample: PBMCs. The chain recombines TRBV27 with TRBJ2-7, with 9 bases identical to TRBD1. The receptor comes from a woman aged 60-75 years in good health and CMV-seronegative. The CDR3 region is CASSSYGTGKHYEQYF. The CDR3 DNA reads TGTGCCAGCAGTTCCTACGGGACAGGGAAACACTACGAGCAGTACTTC.